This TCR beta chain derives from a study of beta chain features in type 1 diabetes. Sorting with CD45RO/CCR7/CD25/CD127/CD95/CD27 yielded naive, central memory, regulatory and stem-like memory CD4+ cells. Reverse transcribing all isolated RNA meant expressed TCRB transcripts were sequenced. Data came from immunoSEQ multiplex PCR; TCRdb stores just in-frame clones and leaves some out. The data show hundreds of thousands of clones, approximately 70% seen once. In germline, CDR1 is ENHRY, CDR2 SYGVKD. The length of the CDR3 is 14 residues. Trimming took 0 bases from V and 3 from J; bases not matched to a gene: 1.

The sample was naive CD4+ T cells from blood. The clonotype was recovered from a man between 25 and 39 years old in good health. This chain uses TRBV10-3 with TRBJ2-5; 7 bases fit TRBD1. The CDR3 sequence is CAISESTGKETQYF. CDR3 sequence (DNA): TGTGCCATCAGTGAGTCGACAGGGAAAGAGACCCAGTACTTC.